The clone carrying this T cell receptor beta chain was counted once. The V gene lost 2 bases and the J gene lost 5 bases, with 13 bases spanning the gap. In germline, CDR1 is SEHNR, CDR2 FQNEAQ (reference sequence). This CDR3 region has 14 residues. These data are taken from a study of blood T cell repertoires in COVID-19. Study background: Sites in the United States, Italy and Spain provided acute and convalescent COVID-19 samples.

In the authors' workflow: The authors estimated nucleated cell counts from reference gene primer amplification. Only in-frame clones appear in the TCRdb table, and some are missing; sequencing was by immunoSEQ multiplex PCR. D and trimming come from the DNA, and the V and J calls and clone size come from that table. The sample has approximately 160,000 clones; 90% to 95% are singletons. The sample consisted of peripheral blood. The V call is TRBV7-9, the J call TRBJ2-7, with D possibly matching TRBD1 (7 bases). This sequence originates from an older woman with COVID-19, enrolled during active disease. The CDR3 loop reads CASSLRGGTDEQYF. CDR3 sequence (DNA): TGTGCCAGCAGCTTAAGGGGCGGGACAGACGAGCAGTACTTC.